This T cell receptor beta chain stems from a study of blood T cell repertoires in COVID-19. Overall study: Researchers got acute and convalescent COVID-19 samples from the United States, Italy and Spain. The cDNA or gDNA used as material had been derived from T cells, B-cell-depleted T cells, or PBMCs.

Original processing methods: Quantification of nucleated cells was approximated via reference gene primer amplification. Assay: immunoSEQ multiplex PCR; the TCRdb copy retains only in-frame clones and omits some. That table is the source of V, J and clone size, and D and trimming were worked out from the DNA. The data contain around 250,000 clones, about 83% of them singletons. Sample: peripheral blood. The receptor was isolated from a man at least 80 years old with acute or convalescent COVID-19.

Written as DNA, the CDR3 is TGTGCCAGCAGCTTAGGTGCTAGCGGGGACAGGTTCACCGGGGAGCTGTTTTTT. It codes for CASSLGASGDRFTGELFF. This rearrangement joins TRBV7-9 to TRBJ2-2; a weak D match, TRBD2 (9 bases). The ends were cut back, 1 base at V and 4 bases at J, with 19 bases in the middle. The CDR3 covers 18 residues. In germline, CDR1 is SEHNR, CDR2 FQNEAQ (reference sequence).